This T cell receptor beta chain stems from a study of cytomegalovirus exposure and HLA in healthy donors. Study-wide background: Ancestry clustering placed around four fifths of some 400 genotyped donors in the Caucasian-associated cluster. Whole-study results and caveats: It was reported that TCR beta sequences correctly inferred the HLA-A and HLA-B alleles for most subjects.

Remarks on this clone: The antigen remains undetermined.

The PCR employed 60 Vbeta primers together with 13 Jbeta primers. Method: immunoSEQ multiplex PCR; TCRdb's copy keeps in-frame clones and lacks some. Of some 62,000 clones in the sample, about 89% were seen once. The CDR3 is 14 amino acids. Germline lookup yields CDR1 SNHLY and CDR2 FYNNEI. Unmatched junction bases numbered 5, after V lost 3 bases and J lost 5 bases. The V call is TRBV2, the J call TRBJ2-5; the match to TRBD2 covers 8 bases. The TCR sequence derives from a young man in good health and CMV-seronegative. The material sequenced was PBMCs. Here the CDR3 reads CASSDYGRGETQYF. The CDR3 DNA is TGTGCCAGCAGTGATTACGGGAGGGGCGAGACCCAGTACTTC.